The T cell receptor (beta chain) described here comes from a study of technical replicates of blood from a few donors. Repertoires were generated with immunoSEQ multiplex PCR, while TCRdb's copy carries only in-frame clones and drops some. The table lists tens of thousands of clones, 92% of them singletons. Germline CDR1 and CDR2: SGHNT and YYREEE (reference sequence). CDR3 length: 14 amino acids. The V and J ends lost 4 bases and 7 bases, in that order; junction bases with no gene match: 4. Sequenced input: T cells isolated from PBMCs. This receptor was obtained from a human donor in good health. The rearrangement uses TRBV5-4 and TRBJ1-4; 10 nucleotides match TRBD1. The DNA of the CDR3 is TGTGCCAGCAGCCGGGACAGGGGCGGTGAAAAACTGTTTTTT. It codes for CASSRDRGGEKLFF.